A selection of T cell receptor beta chains follows, all from one sample in a study of T cell clones after liver transplantation. Only in-frame clones appear in the TCRdb table, and some are missing; sequencing was by immunoSEQ multiplex PCR. The sample comprises 70,000 to 80,000 clones, about 92% of which are singletons, and 2% to 3% rests with the top ten. The sample here was CD4+ T cells from blood, taken before liver transplant. These TCRs come from a human donor who received a liver transplant. The CDR3 runs from the conserved cysteine through the conserved F or W. The D gene is left open where the match is weak. Clone size appears in some rows only: once, few, many, or a class for an expanded clone.

clone_size	v_call	j_call	d_call	cdr3_nt	cdr3_aa
.	TRBV11-3	TRBJ2-1	TRBD2	TGTGCCAGCGCATTCGGAGGGCGGGAGGTGCGTGAGCAGTTCTTC	CASAFGGREVREQFF
.	TRBV5-1	TRBJ2-7	TRBD1	TGCGCCAGCAGCTGGGACAGGTCTTCCTACGAGCAGTACTTC	CASSWDRSSYEQYF
.	TRBV30	TRBJ2-5	.	TGTGCCTTAAGACGGCCATCAGAGACCCAGTACTTC	CALRRPSETQYF
.	TRBV6-5	TRBJ1-2	TRBD1	TGTGCCAGCAAGAACAGGGGGAGATCCTATGGCTACACCTTC	CASKNRGRSYGYTF
few	TRBV12-2	TRBJ2-1	.	TGTGCAAGTCGCTTAGCGAGCGAAAACAGGGGGCATGAGCAGTTCTTC	CASRLASENRGHEQFF
once	TRBV20-1	TRBJ2-1	.	TGCAGTGCTAGTCGGGGGAATGAGCAGTTCTTC	CSASRGNEQFF
.	TRBV30	TRBJ2-5	TRBD2	TGTGCCTTAACTCCTCAAAGCGGGAGGGCCGGTGAGACCCAGTACTTC	CALTPQSGRAGETQYF
.	TRBV5-4	TRBJ2-1	TRBD2	TGTGCCAGCAGCTTGGATGGCGGGAGCTCCTACAATGAGCAGTTCTTC	CASSLDGGSSYNEQFF
once	TRBV15	TRBJ2-1	TRBD2	TGTGCCACCAGCAGAGGTCCGGTTTCGGGAGGTAATGAGCAGTTCTTC	CATSRGPVSGGNEQFF
.	TRBV19	TRBJ2-5	TRBD2	TGTGCCACAAGACTAGCGGGGAACCAAGAGACCCAGTACTTC	CATRLAGNQETQYF
.	TRBV30	TRBJ2-2	.	TGTGCCTGGAGTGTAACCACGAACACCGGGGAGCTGTTTTTT	CAWSVTTNTGELFF
.	TRBV7-3	TRBJ2-5	TRBD2	TGTGCCAGCAGCTTAAACGGCGGGAGTGAGACCCAGTACTTC	CASSLNGGSETQYF
once	TRBV5-1	TRBJ2-4	.	TGCGCCAGCAGCTCTGACCCGGGCCTGCCTAGCGCCAAAAACATTCAGTACTTC	CASSSDPGLPSAKNIQYF
.	TRBV2	TRBJ1-5	.	TGTGCCAGCAGTGAAGCGCTTCCAGGTAATCAGCCCCAGCATTTT	CASSEALPGNQPQHF
once	TRBV30	TRBJ2-7	.	TGTGCCTGGGACTTGGGGTGGGGCTACGAGCAGTACTTC	CAWDLGWGYEQYF
.	TRBV13	TRBJ1-3	.	TGTGCCAGCAGCTTACGGCAGAGCTCTGGAAACACCATATATTTT	CASSLRQSSGNTIYF
.	TRBV9	TRBJ2-7	.	TGTGCCACCTGTGATCGGGAGGGGGCTTTTATCGACGAGCAGTACTTC	CATCDREGAFIDEQYF
few	TRBV28	TRBJ2-5	.	TGTGCCAGCAGTGTTGTCGGCGAGAGGGAGACCCAGTACTTC	CASSVVGERETQYF